This TCR beta chain was recovered during a study of cytomegalovirus exposure and HLA in healthy donors. Study background: Earlier sequencing of some 180 million T cells yielded 90 million to 140 million unique TCR beta sequences.

Germline V gene lookup returns CDR1 SGHRS and CDR2 YFSETQ. J gave up 3 bases and V 4 bases, and 9 bases lay outside the gene matches. This CDR3 has 15 amino acids. The PCR was carried out with 60 Vbeta primers and 13 Jbeta primers. Produced via immunoSEQ multiplex PCR; TCRdb's table is partial and in-frame only. The sample consists of roughly 69,000 clones, approximately 70% of them appearing once. The sequencing input was PBMCs. This chain links TRBV5-1 with TRBJ2-5; 7 bases agree with TRBD1. The receptor was isolated from a man in his forties or fifties in good health and CMV-seronegative. In nucleotides, the CDR3 is TGCGCCAGCAGCCCCAACAGGGGAAAGAAAGAGACCCAGTACTTC. Residues: CASSPNRGKKETQYF.